A selection of T cell receptor beta chains follows, all from one sample in a study of blood T cell repertoires in COVID-19. Generated by immunoSEQ multiplex PCR, the TCRdb table keeps only in-frame clones and is missing some. The sample lists about 44,000 clones, more than 70% occurring once. Sequences were obtained from peripheral blood. The receptors shown here come from a woman in her sixties or seventies with acute or convalescent COVID-19. CDR3s include the opening cysteine and the closing phenylalanine or tryptophan. The D gene is left open where the match is weak. Rows give clone size only sometimes, using once, few, many, or a class for an expanded clone.

cdr3_length	v_call	d_call	j_call	clone_size	cdr3_aa	cdr3_nt
11	TRBV12-3/TRBV12-4	-	TRBJ2-7	few	CASSHLSEQYF	TGTGCCAGCAGTCACCTAAGCGAGCAGTACTTC
18	TRBV11-3	TRBD2	TRBJ2-5	once	CASSLVSTSGHKGETQYF	TGTGCCAGCAGCTTAGTATCTACTAGCGGGCACAAGGGAGAGACCCAGTACTTC
13	TRBV27	-	TRBJ2-1	once	CASRRVSYNEQFF	TGTGCCAGCAGACGGGTCTCCTACAATGAGCAGTTCTTC
13	TRBV30	TRBD1	TRBJ1-2	-	CACPTGILYGYTF	TGTGCCTGTCCGACAGGGATTCTCTATGGCTACACCTTC
13	TRBV30	-	TRBJ1-1	-	CAWSVSSNTEAFF	TGTGCCTGGAGTGTCTCCAGTAACACTGAAGCTTTCTTT
14	TRBV18	TRBD2	TRBJ2-5	-	CASSRDYLQETQYF	TGTGCCAGCTCACGGGACTACCTCCAAGAGACCCAGTACTTC
15	TRBV7-8	TRBD1	TRBJ2-2	-	CASRIQGADTGELFF	TGTGCCAGCAGAATACAGGGGGCGGACACCGGGGAGCTGTTTTTT
15	TRBV6-5	-	TRBJ1-4	-	CASREVAGSFEKLFF	TGTGCCAGCAGAGAGGTGGCAGGGTCTTTCGAAAAACTGTTTTTT
15	TRBV7-3	TRBD2	TRBJ2-3	-	CASSLAGPGTDTQYF	TGTGCCAGCAGCCTAGCGGGCCCGGGCACAGATACGCAGTATTTT
15	TRBV5-1	TRBD2	TRBJ2-3	-	CASSFLAGITDTQYF	TGCGCCAGCAGCTTCCTAGCGGGGATCACAGATACGCAGTATTTT
16	TRBV5-1	TRBD1	TRBJ1-5	-	CASSLGDSGMNQPQHF	TGCGCCAGCAGCTTGGGGGACAGCGGAATGAATCAGCCCCAGCATTTT
13	TRBV12-3/TRBV12-4	-	TRBJ1-2	-	CASSRDSSYGYTF	TGTGCCAGCAGCAGAGACAGTTCTTATGGCTACACCTTC
13	TRBV19	-	TRBJ2-5	-	CASSNQGLETQYF	TGTGCCAGTAGTAACCAGGGGTTGGAGACCCAGTACTTC
19	TRBV18	TRBD1	TRBJ2-7	-	CASSPRILPDGQGHHEQYF	TGTGCCAGCTCACCACGAATTCTGCCTGACGGACAGGGTCACCACGAGCAGTACTTC
15	TRBV9	TRBD2	TRBJ2-1	-	CASSVVNPGEGEQFF	TGTGCCAGCAGCGTAGTTAACCCCGGGGAGGGGGAGCAGTTCTTC
13	TRBV5-1	-	TRBJ2-1	-	CASNKDSHNEQFF	TGCGCCAGCAACAAGGACAGTCACAATGAGCAGTTCTTC
11	TRBV11-1	TRBD2	TRBJ2-5	-	CASSSQLAAHF	TGTGCCAGCAGCTCCCAACTAGCGGCCCACTTC
14	TRBV3-1/TRBV3-2	TRBD2	TRBJ2-7	-	CASSRGLAGYEQYF	TGTGCCAGCAGTCGGGGACTAGCGGGATACGAGCAGTACTTC
14	TRBV3-1/TRBV3-2	-	TRBJ2-1	-	CASSQEVAANEQFF	TGTGCCAGCAGCCAAGAGGTAGCGGCCAATGAGCAGTTCTTC
13	TRBV29-1	TRBD2	TRBJ2-7	-	CSVLSGRGHEQYF	TGCAGCGTCCTTAGCGGGAGGGGCCACGAGCAGTACTTC
16	TRBV6-6	-	TRBJ2-1	-	CASSHGGRGTYNEQFF	TGTGCCAGCAGTCACGGGGGGCGCGGCACCTACAATGAGCAGTTCTTC
12	TRBV19	-	TRBJ1-1	-	CASSRGGTEAFF	TGTGCCAGTAGTCGGGGGGGGACTGAAGCTTTCTTT
16	TRBV29-1	-	TRBJ2-3	-	CSVEGGGVTSTDTQYF	TGCAGCGTTGAAGGTGGGGGCGTAACTAGCACAGATACGCAGTATTTT
12	TRBV6-6	-	TRBJ1-4	-	CASTDSNEKLFF	TGTGCCAGCACCGACAGTAATGAAAAACTGTTTTTT
15	TRBV27	TRBD1	TRBJ2-7	-	CASTRQGASSYEQYF	TGTGCCAGCACCCGACAGGGGGCAAGCTCCTACGAGCAGTACTTC
16	TRBV27	-	TRBJ1-1	-	CASSLYKGEIGTEAFF	TGTGCCAGCAGTTTATATAAGGGGGAGATTGGGACTGAAGCTTTCTTT
12	TRBV10-3	-	TRBJ2-7	-	CAISSYIYEQYF	TGTGCCATCAGTTCTTACATCTACGAGCAGTACTTC
14	TRBV28	TRBD1	TRBJ1-6	-	CATRGRVMNSPLHF	TGTGCCACGAGGGGGCGCGTAATGAATTCACCCCTCCACTTT
13	TRBV30	-	TRBJ2-6	once	CAWRHTGANVLTF	TGTGCCTGGAGGCACACTGGGGCCAACGTCCTGACTTTC
15	TRBV15	-	TRBJ2-1	-	CATSGVLSSYNEQFF	TGTGCCACCTCCGGAGTCCTTAGCTCCTACAATGAGCAGTTCTTC
15	TRBV19	TRBD1	TRBJ2-1	-	CASRKGQSMNDEQFF	TGTGCCAGTAGGAAGGGACAGTCCATGAACGATGAGCAGTTCTTC
17	TRBV5-4	-	TRBJ2-1	-	CASSVRAGQSSYNEQFF	TGTGCCAGCAGCGTCCGCGCGGGACAGAGCTCCTACAATGAGCAGTTCTTC
19	TRBV6-2/TRBV6-3	TRBD2	TRBJ2-7	-	CASSYHTTRPGLASYEQYF	TGTGCCAGCAGTTACCACACGACTCGTCCGGGACTAGCGTCCTACGAGCAGTACTTC
15	TRBV3-1/TRBV3-2	-	TRBJ2-1	-	CASSQRSPSFNEQFF	TGTGCCAGCAGCCAAAGGTCACCTAGCTTTAATGAGCAGTTCTTC
11	TRBV27	-	TRBJ2-7	-	CASRAAYEQYF	TGTGCCAGCAGGGCAGCCTACGAGCAGTACTTC
15	TRBV6-5	TRBD2	TRBJ2-3	-	CASSYSTSRTDTQYF	TGTGCCAGCAGTTACTCGACTAGCCGAACAGATACGCAGTATTTT
14	TRBV6-5	-	TRBJ2-3	-	CASRRRDSTDTQYF	TGTGCCAGCAGAAGGCGGGATAGCACAGATACGCAGTATTTT
17	TRBV11-3	-	TRBJ1-1	-	CASSLNSWGHQNTEAFF	TGTGCCAGCAGCTTAAACAGTTGGGGACATCAGAACACTGAAGCTTTCTTT
13	TRBV12-3/TRBV12-4	-	TRBJ2-6	-	CASSPSGANVLTF	TGTGCCAGCAGCCCGTCTGGGGCCAACGTCCTGACTTTC
19	TRBV27	TRBD2	TRBJ2-1	once	CASSATGTSGRRPHNEQFF	TGTGCCAGCAGTGCCACCGGGACTAGCGGGAGGCGGCCGCACAATGAGCAGTTCTTC
16	TRBV4-2	TRBD2	TRBJ2-5	-	CASSQDLGLAGETQYF	TGTGCCAGCAGCCAAGATTTGGGACTAGCGGGGGAGACCCAGTACTTC
15	TRBV11-2	-	TRBJ2-1	few	CASSFLLAGHNEQFF	TGTGCCAGCAGCTTTTTACTAGCTGGCCACAATGAGCAGTTCTTC
15	TRBV28	TRBD1	TRBJ1-2	-	CASNLGGTGNYGYTF	TGTGCCAGCAACCTAGGGGGCACCGGGAACTATGGCTACACCTTC
13	TRBV19	-	TRBJ1-5	-	CASSTNRGQPQHF	TGTGCCAGTAGTACTAACAGAGGGCAGCCCCAGCATTTT
15	TRBV6-5	TRBD1	TRBJ2-7	-	CASSQHRGASYEQYF	TGTGCCAGCAGCCAACACAGGGGAGCCTCCTACGAGCAGTACTTC
17	TRBV9	TRBD2	TRBJ2-3	-	CASSVEVSGRLKATQYF	TGTGCCAGCAGCGTAGAGGTTAGCGGGAGATTGAAGGCTACGCAGTATTTT
15	TRBV9	-	TRBJ1-1	-	CASSVSAGEYTEAFF	TGTGCCAGCAGCGTATCGGCAGGGGAGTATACTGAAGCTTTCTTT
14	TRBV14	-	TRBJ2-5	-	CASSQLSFQETQYF	TGTGCCAGCAGCCAACTTAGCTTCCAAGAGACCCAGTACTTC
14	TRBV9	-	TRBJ2-6	-	CASAGVTGANVLTF	TGTGCCAGCGCAGGGGTTACTGGGGCCAACGTCCTGACTTTC
14	TRBV6-5	-	TRBJ2-5	-	CASSPAGRRGAQYF	TGTGCCAGCAGTCCGGCAGGGAGGAGAGGGGCCCAGTACTTC
15	TRBV2	-	TRBJ2-1	-	CASSRRTGTYNEQFF	TGTGCCAGCAGTCGCCGGACTGGTACCTACAATGAGCAGTTCTTC
13	TRBV28	-	TRBJ1-4	-	CASSKAGAEKLFF	TGTGCCAGCAGTAAGGCAGGGGCGGAAAAACTGTTTTTT
14	TRBV5-4	-	TRBJ1-2	few	CASSFSWRDYGYTF	TGTGCCAGCAGCTTCTCCTGGAGGGACTATGGCTACACCTTC
16	TRBV10-3	TRBD2	TRBJ2-7	-	CAISEPPSGKIYEQYF	TGTGCCATCAGTGAGCCACCTAGCGGGAAGATCTACGAGCAGTACTTC
15	TRBV7-9	TRBD1	TRBJ2-7	-	CASSLRTGLPYEQYF	TGTGCCAGCAGCTTAAGGACAGGACTTCCCTACGAGCAGTACTTC
17	TRBV27	-	TRBJ1-2	few	CASSYHPNISPGEGYTF	TGTGCCAGCAGTTATCACCCAAACATATCCCCAGGGGAGGGCTACACCTTC
16	TRBV20-1	TRBD2	TRBJ2-5	-	CSASLAGGSSQETQYF	TGCAGTGCTAGTTTAGCGGGAGGGAGCTCCCAAGAGACCCAGTACTTC
17	TRBV28	-	TRBJ1-5	-	CASSLRIWGGLDQPQHF	TGTGCCAGCAGTTTACGAATTTGGGGAGGGTTGGATCAGCCCCAGCATTTT
17	TRBV5-1	TRBD2	TRBJ2-2	-	CASSFRTSGMNTGELFF	TGCGCCAGCAGCTTTCGGACTAGCGGGATGAACACCGGGGAGCTGTTTTTT